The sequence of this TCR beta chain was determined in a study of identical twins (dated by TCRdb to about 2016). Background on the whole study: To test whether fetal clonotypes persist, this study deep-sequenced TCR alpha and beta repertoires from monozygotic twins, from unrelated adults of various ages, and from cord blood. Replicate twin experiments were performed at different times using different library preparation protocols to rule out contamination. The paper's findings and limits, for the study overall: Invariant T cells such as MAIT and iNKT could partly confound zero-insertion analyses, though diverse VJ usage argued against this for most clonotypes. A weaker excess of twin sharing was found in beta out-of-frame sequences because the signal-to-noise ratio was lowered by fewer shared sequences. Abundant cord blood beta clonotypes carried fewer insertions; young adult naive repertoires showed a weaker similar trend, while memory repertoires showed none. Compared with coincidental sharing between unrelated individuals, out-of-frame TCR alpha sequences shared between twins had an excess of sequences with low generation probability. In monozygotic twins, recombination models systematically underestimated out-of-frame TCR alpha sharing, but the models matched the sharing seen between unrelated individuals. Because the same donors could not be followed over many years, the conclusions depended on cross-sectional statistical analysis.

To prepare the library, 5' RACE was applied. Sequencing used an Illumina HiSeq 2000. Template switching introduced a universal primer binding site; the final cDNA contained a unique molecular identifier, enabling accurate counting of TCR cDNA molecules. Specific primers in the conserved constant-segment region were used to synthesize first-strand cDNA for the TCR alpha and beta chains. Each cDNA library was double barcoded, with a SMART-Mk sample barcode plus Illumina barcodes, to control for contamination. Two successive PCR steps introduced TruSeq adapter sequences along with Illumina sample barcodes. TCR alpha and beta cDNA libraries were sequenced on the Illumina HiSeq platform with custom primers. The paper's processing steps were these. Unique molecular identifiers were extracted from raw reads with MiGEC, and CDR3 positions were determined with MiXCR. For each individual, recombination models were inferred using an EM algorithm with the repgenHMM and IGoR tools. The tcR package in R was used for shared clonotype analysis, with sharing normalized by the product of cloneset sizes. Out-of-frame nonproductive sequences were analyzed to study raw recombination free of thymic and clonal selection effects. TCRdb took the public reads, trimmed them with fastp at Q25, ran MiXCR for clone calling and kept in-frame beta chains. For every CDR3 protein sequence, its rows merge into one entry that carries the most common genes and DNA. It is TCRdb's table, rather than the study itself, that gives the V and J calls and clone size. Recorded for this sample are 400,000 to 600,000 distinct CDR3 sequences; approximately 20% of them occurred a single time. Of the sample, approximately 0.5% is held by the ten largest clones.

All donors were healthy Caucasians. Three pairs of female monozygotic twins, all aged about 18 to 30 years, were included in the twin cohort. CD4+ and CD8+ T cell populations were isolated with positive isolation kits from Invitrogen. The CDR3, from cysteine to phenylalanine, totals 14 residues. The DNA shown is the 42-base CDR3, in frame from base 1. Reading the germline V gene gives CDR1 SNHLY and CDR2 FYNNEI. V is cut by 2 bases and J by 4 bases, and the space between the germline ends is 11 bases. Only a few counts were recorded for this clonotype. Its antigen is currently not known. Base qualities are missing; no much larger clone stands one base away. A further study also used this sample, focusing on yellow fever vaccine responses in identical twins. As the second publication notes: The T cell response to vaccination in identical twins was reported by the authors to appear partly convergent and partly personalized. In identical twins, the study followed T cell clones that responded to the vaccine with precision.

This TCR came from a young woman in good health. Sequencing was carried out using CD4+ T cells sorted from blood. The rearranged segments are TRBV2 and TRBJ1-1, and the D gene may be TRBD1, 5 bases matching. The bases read TGTGCCAGCAGTGAAATGGGGGGTGGCACTGAAGCTTTCTTT. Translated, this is CASSEMGGGTEAFF. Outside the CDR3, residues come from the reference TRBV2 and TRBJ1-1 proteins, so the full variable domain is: EPEVTQTPSHQVTQMGQEVILRCVPISNHLYFYWYRQILGQKVEFLVSFYNNEISEKSEIFDDQFSVERPDGSNFTLKIRSTKLEDSAMYFCASSEMGGGTEAFFGQGTRLTVV.